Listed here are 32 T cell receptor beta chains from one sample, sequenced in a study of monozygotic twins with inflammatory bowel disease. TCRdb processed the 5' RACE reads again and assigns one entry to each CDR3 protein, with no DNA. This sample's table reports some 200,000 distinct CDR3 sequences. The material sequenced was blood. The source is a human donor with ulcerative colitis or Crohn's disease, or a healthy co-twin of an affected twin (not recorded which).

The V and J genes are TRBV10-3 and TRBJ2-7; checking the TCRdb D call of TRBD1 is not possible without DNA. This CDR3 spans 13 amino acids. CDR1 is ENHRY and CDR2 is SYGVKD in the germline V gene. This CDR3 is CATGGGFNYEQYF.

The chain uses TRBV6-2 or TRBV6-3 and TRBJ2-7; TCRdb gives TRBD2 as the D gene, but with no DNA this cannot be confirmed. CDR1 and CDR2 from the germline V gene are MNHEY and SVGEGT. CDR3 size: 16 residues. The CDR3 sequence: CASSYPSGRVTYEQYF.

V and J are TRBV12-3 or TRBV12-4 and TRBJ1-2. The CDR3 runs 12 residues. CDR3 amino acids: CASSMGAYGYTF.

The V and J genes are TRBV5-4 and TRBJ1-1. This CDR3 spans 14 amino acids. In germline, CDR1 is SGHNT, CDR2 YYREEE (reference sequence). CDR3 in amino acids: CASTPEGRYTEAFF.

This CDR3 reads CASSSPSRYTEAFF. The chain combines TRBV6-5 with TRBJ1-1; TCRdb's assignment of TRBD1 cannot be checked, as there is no DNA. The V gene's germline CDR1 is MNHEY and CDR2 SVGAGI. The CDR3 runs to 14 residues.

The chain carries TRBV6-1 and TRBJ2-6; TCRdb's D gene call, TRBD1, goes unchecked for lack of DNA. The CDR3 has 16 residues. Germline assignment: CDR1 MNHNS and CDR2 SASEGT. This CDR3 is CASSTRRSSGANVLTF.

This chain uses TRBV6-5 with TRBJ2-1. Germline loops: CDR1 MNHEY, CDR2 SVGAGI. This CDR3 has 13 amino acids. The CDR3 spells CASSYSGYNEQFF.

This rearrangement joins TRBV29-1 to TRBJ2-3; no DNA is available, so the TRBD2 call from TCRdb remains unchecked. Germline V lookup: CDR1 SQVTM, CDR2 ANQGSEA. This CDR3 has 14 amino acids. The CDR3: CSVWSGGDTDTQYF.

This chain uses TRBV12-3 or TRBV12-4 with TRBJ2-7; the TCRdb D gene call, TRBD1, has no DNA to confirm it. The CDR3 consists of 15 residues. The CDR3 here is CASSPETGRYDEQYF.

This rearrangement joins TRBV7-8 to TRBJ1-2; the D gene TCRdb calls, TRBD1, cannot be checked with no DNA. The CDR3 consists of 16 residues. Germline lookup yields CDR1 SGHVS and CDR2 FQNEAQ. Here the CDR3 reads CASSRDRPAPIYGYTF.

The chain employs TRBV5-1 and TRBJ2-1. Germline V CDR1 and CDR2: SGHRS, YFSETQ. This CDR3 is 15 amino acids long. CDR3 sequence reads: CASSPTGRFYNEQFF.

The CDR3 region is CASSLLLAVKETQYF. The chain uses TRBV7-2 and TRBJ2-5; checking the TCRdb D call of TRBD2 is not possible without DNA. This CDR3 spans 15 amino acids. Germline V gene data show CDR1 as SGHTA and CDR2 as FQGNSA.

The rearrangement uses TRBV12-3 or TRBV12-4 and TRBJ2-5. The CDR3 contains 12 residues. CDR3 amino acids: CASSFPQKTQYF.

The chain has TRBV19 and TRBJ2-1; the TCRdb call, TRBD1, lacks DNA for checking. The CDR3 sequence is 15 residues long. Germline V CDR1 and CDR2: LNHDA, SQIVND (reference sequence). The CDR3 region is CASSALGAGANEQFF.

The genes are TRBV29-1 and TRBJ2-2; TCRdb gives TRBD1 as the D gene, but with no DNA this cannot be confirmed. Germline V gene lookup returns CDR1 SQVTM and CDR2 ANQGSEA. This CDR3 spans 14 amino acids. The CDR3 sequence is CSALDRVKTGELFF.

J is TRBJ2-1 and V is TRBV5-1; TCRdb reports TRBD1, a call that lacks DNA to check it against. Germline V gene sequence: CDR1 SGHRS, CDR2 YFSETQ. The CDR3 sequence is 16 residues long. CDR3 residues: CASSLGGPSSYNEQFF.

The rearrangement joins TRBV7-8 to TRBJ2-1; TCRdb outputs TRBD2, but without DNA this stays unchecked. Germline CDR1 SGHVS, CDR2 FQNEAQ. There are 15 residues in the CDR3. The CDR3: CASVIALRSYNEQFF.

CDR3 amino acids: CASADYPGETQYF. V and J are TRBV7-2 and TRBJ2-5; TCRdb picks TRBD2, but there is no DNA to check that call. The germline V gene has CDR1 SGHTA and CDR2 FQGNSA. The CDR3 consists of 13 residues.

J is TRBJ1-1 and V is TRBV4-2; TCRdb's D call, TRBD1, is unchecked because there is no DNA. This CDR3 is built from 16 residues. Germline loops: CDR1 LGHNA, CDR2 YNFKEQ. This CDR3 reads CASSPSRVEINTEAFF.

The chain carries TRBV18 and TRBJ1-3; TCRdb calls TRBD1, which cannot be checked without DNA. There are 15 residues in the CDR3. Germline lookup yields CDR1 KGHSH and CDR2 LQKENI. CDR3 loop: CASSNRDVGGNTIYF.

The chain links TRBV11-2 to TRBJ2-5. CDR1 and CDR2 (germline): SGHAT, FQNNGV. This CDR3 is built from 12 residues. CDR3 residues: CASSSLRETQYF.

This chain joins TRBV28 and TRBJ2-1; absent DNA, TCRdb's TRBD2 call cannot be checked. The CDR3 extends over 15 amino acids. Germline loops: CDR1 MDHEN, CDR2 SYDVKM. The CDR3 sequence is CASGMAGGSYNEQFF. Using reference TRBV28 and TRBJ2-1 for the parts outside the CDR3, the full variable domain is DVKVTQSSRYLVKRTGEKVFLECVQDMDHENMFWYRQDPGLGLRLIYFSYDVKMKEKGDIPEGYSVSREKKERFSLILESASTNQTSMYLCASGMAGGSYNEQFFGPGTRLTVL.

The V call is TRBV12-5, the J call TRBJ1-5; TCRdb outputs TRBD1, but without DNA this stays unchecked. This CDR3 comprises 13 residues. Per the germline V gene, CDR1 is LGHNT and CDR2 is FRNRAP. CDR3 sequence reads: CASERDGYQPQHF. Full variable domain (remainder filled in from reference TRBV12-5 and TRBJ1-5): DARVTQTPRHKVTEMGQEVTMRCQPILGHNTVFWYRQTMMQGLELLAYFRNRAPLDDSGMPKDRFSAEMPDATLATLKIQPSEPRDSAVYFCASERDGYQPQHFGDGTRLSIL.

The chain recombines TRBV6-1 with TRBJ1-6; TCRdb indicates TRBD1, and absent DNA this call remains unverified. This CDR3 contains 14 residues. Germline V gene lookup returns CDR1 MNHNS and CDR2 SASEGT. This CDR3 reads CAGTMGQGGSPLHF.

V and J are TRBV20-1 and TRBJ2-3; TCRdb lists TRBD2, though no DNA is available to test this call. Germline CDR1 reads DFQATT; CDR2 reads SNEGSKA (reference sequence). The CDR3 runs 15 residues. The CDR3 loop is CSAKGLAGHTDTQYF.

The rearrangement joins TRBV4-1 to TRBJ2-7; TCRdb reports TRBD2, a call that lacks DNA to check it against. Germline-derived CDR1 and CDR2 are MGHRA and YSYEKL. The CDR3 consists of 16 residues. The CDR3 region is CATSREAGGVSYEQYF.

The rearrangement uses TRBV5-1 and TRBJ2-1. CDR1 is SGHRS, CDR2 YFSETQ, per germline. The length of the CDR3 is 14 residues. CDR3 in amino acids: CASSFTDSYNEQFF.

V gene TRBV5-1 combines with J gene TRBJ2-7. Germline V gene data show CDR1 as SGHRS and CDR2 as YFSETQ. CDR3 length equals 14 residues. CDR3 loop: CASRREASSYEQYF.

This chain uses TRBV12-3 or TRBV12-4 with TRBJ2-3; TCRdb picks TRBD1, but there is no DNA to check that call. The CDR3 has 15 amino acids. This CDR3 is CASRRGIGGTDTQYF.

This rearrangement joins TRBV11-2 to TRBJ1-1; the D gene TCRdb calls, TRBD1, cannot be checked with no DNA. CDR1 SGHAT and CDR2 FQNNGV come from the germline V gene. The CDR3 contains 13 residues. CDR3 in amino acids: CASSEQGNTEAFF.

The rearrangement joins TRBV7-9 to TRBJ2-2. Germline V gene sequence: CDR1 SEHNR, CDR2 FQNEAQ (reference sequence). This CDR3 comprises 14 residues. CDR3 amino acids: CASSLQRDTGELFF.

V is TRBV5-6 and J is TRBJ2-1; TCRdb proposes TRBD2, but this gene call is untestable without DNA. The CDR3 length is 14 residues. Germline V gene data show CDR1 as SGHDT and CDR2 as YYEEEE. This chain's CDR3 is CASSLVLADNEQFF.